The T cell receptor (beta chain) under discussion was sequenced for a study of spatial heterogeneity in lung cancer. Study-level results: In tumors, expanded intratumoral alpha and beta TCR counts tracked mutation counts.

Time point of the sample: sample taken at primary tumor resection. A single record per CDR3 protein comes from TCRdb applying MiXCR to the 5' RACE reads. The sample lists 6,000 to 8,000 distinct CDR3 sequences, 7% seen once, with roughly a sixth in the top ten. Germline lookup yields CDR1 SQVTM and CDR2 ANQGSEA. The CDR3 has 16 residues. V was clipped by 1 base and J by 10 bases; unmatched bases: 13. This clonotype has ten or more counts. As yet, its antigen is unknown. The chain is built from TRBV29-1 and TRBJ2-1; TRBD2 matches 10 bases. Here the sequenced sample was lung tumor tissue, taken at surgery. This TCR derives from a female donor with early-stage non-small cell lung cancer. CDR3 DNA: TGCAGCGTTGAAGGAGCGGGAGGGCCCTCGGTCTACGAGCAGTTCTTC. The encoded protein is CSVEGAGGPSVYEQFF.